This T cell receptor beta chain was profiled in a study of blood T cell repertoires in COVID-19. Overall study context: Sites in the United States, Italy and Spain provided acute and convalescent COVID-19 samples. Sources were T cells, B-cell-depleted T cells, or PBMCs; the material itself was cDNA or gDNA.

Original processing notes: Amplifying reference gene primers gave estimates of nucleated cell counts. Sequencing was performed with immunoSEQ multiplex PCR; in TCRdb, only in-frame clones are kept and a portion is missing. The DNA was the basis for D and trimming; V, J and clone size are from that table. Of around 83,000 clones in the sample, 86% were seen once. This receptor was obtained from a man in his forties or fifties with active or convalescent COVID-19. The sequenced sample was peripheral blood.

The CDR3 region has the DNA TGCAGTGCTAGTCGAGGCATGCCCTACGAGCAGTACTTC. It translates to CSASRGMPYEQYF. The chain couples TRBV20-1 to TRBJ2-7; no clear D. CDR1 is DFQATT, CDR2 SNEGSKA, per germline (reference sequence). V was clipped by 3 bases and J by 2 bases, with 11 bases between them. This CDR3 region has 13 residues.